This TCR beta chain was observed in a study of blood T cell repertoires in COVID-19. About the research overall: Whether acute or convalescent, the COVID-19 samples came from the United States, Italy and Spain. PBMCs, B-cell-depleted T cells, or T cells provided the cDNA or gDNA that made up the material.

Per germline, CDR1 SQVTM and CDR2 ANQGSEA. The V and J ends lost 7 bases and 7 bases, in that order; junction bases with no gene match: 0. The CDR3 runs 12 residues. Adults between about 18 and 89 years of age took part from 24 US areas. This clone was observed once. Profiled with immunoSEQ multiplex PCR; TCRdb holds only in-frame clones, not every one. The sample consists of fewer than 450,000 clones, approximately 86% of them appearing once. Sequenced material: PBMCs or T cells enriched from blood (not recorded which). The sequence was collected from a woman aged 40 to 50 with acute COVID-19. The chain has TRBV29-1 and TRBJ2-1; the match to TRBD2 covers 14 bases. The chain's CDR3 is CSGTSGGNEQFF. The CDR3 bases are TGCAGCGGGACTAGCGGGGGGAATGAGCAGTTCTTC.